Listed below are T cell receptor beta chains from one sample, sequenced in a study of CD8 T cells in ankylosing spondylitis. From the 5' RACE reads, TCRdb called clonotypes with MiXCR, one entry per CDR3 protein. The top ten clones hold roughly 30% of a sample with 130,000 or so distinct CDR3 sequences, 15% to 20% of them seen once. The sequenced sample consisted of blood, either unsorted or a sorted T cell fraction (not recorded which). These TCRs come from a male donor with ankylosing spondylitis. Each CDR3 is given without its conserved first and last residue. Each record gives: V gene, J gene, clone size, CDR3 protein. Where a row states a size, it is once, few, many or the class of an expanded clone; other rows omit it.

V: TRBV4-1
J: TRBJ1-2
size: -
CDR3: ASSDRDRDHGYT

V: TRBV12-3/TRBV12-4
J: TRBJ1-3
size: many
CDR3: ASLRSGNTIY

V: TRBV7-9
J: TRBJ2-1
size: -
CDR3: ASWRGGYNEQF

V: TRBV29-1
J: TRBJ1-1
size: few
CDR3: SVVQLNTEAF

V: TRBV6-5
J: TRBJ2-3
size: few
CDR3: ASSYLWTSGSPDTQY

V: TRBV2
J: TRBJ2-3
size: few
CDR3: ASSEWLATTDTQY

V: TRBV20-1
J: TRBJ2-1
size: many
CDR3: SARDRSNYNEQF

V: TRBV12-3/TRBV12-4
J: TRBJ1-1
size: -
CDR3: ASSHWGQGFGAF

V: TRBV7-9
J: TRBJ2-7
size: -
CDR3: ASSLVTGDYEQY

V: TRBV11-1
J: TRBJ2-7
size: few
CDR3: ASSENVWASGRGDEQY

V: TRBV7-9
J: TRBJ1-4
size: -
CDR3: ASSFGQLTTNEKLF

V: TRBV7-9
J: TRBJ2-7
size: many
CDR3: ASSFGAEQY

V: TRBV12-3/TRBV12-4
J: TRBJ1-5
size: few
CDR3: ASSLWGEAGQPQH

V: TRBV6-5
J: TRBJ2-7
size: few
CDR3: ASSSSFLAYEQY

V: TRBV7-9
J: TRBJ2-1
size: few
CDR3: ASSKGNEQF

V: TRBV12-3/TRBV12-4
J: TRBJ2-7
size: few
CDR3: ASSLGSTYEQY